This T cell receptor (beta chain) was captured by sequencing in a study of T cells in Graves' hyperthyroidism and ophthalmopathy. Trimming left V 2 bases short and J 6 bases short, with 11 bases between. The CDR3 sequence is 14 residues long. Template material for amplifying TCR beta CDR3 regions consisted of RNA transcripts. Using the HTBI primer set, a first-round RT-PCR was run on the TCR CDR3. TCRdb redid the calling of the multiplex PCR reads with MiXCR, one entry per CDR3 protein. The sample includes some 580,000 distinct CDR3 sequences, roughly a sixth of them seen just once. In this sample, this clonotype turned up many times. No antigen is known for it. General study findings and limits: Most thyroid-expanded clonotypes above 0.001 were also found in blood.

The receptor's source is a woman between 35 and 50 years old with Graves' ophthalmopathy. Sequencing input: blood. V and J are TRBV12-3 or TRBV12-4 and TRBJ2-1; either TRBD1 or TRBD2 may fit D (5 bases each). The CDR3 DNA reads TGTGCCAGCAGTTTAACGGCTGGGACCAATGAGCAGTTCTTC. This codes for CASSLTAGTNEQFF.